This T cell receptor beta chain was observed in a study of metastatic and nonmetastatic thyroid tumors. Study in general: Comparative analysis of repertoires was undertaken across blood and tumor or nodule tissue obtained from malignant and benign thyroid patients.

All patients reached thyroid surgery having received no treatment beforehand. Study results and caveats: It was reported that TCR beta diversity was significantly higher in malignant thyroid tumors than benign nodules, in blood and tumor.

This clone was seen repeatedly, ten times or more. Its antigen is not known. Original processing methods: Differences in CDR3 between clinicopathological groups were drawn on to build a classifier intended to discriminate distant-metastatic papillary thyroid cancer patients. TCRdb reprocessed the PCR reads using MiXCR. None of the V and J calls come from the authors' own analysis; TCRdb made them. The table has 25,000 to 30,000 clones, less than 25% seen once. In germline, CDR1 is MNHNS, CDR2 SASEGT. The CDR3 covers 12 residues. With 11 bases removed from V and 4 bases from J, the gap between germline ends came to 14 bases.

Sequencing used blood. The chain combines TRBV6-1 with TRBJ1-2; D gene unclear. The origin of this receptor is a female donor with papillary thyroid cancer or a benign thyroid nodule (not recorded which). Some clones in this sample may be carry-over from other donors' samples. The CDR3 coding sequence is TGTGCCGCATCGCGGGAAAGCTATGGCTACACCTTC. As protein: CAASRESYGYTF.